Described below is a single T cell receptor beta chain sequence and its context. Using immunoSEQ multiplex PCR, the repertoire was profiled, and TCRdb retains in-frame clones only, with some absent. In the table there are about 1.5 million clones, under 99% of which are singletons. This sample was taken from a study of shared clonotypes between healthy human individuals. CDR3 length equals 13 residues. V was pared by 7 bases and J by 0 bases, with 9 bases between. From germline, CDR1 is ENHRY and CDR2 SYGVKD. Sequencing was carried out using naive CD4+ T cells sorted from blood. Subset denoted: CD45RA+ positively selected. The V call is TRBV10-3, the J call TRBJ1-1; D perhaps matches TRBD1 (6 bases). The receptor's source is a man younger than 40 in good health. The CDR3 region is CAITTGMNTEAFF. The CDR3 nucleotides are TGTGCCATCACGACAGGAATGAACACTGAAGCTTTCTTT.